A single sample is the source of the 14 T cell receptor beta chains below, sequenced in a study of T cell responses to AZD1222 COVID-19 vaccine. Clones were read by immunoSEQ multiplex PCR, and TCRdb kept only the in-frame ones, dropping some. The data hold about 100,000 clones, with roughly 87% observed a single time. This material consisted of peripheral blood, taken on day 0 of AZD1222 vaccination. The receptors come from an adult in good health.

V gene TRBV2 combines with J gene TRBJ2-7; D may be TRBD2 (6 bases). CDR3 length equals 14 residues. The V gene lost 6 bases and the J gene lost 4 bases, with 16 bases spanning the gap. Germline CDR1 and CDR2: SNHLY and FYNNEI. The CDR3 protein is CASRPRSAGYEQYF. CDR3 bases: TGTGCCAGCAGGCCCCGAAGTGCGGGGTACGAGCAGTACTTC.

This sequence joins TRBV6-5 and TRBJ2-7; D gene ambiguous. The CDR3 runs to 15 residues. The ends were cut back, 0 bases at V and 8 bases at J, with 17 bases in the middle. Germline-derived CDR1 and CDR2 are MNHEY and SVGAGI. The CDR3 loop reads CASSYSNKRALKQYF. The CDR3, as DNA: TGTGCCAGCAGTTACTCTAATAAAAGGGCACTGAAGCAGTACTTC.

The chain uses TRBV24-1 and TRBJ1-5; 8 bases align to TRBD1. The CDR3 loop spans 17 amino acids. V lost 2 bases to trimming and J lost 0 bases; unmatched junction nucleotides: 5. Germline V gene lookup returns CDR1 KGHDR and CDR2 SFDVKD. The CDR3 sequence: CATSDSTGQGSNQPQHF. CDR3 DNA sequence: TGTGCCACCAGTGATTCCACAGGACAGGGTAGCAATCAGCCCCAGCATTTT.

The rearrangement links TRBV11-3 to TRBJ2-5; D is possibly TRBD2 (6 bases). This CDR3 spans 15 amino acids. Germline-derived CDR1 and CDR2 are SGHNT and YENEEA. V was shortened by 1 base and J by 2 bases, with 11 bases between the two germline ends. CDR3 protein: CASSLVSSEQETQYF. The CDR3 DNA follows: TGTGCCAGCAGCTTAGTTTCTAGCGAGCAAGAGACCCAGTACTTC.

This clone showed up just once. This rearrangement joins TRBV5-1 to TRBJ2-7; no clear D gene. Germline CDR1 and CDR2: SGHRS and YFSETQ. The CDR3 length is 17 residues. V lost 0 bases, J lost 0 bases, and 16 bases lay in between. CDR3: CASSLVNGLVDSYEQYF. The CDR3 bases are TGCGCCAGCAGCTTGGTTAACGGGCTCGTGGACTCCTACGAGCAGTACTTC. The full variable domain, its missing parts supplied by reference TRBV5-1 and TRBJ2-7, is KAGVTQTPRYLIKTRGQQVTLSCSPISGHRSVSWYQQTPGQGLQFLFEYFSETQRNKGNFPGRFSGRQFSNSRSEMNVSTLELGDSALYLCASSLVNGLVDSYEQYFGPGTRLTVT.

This chain joins TRBV29-1 and TRBJ2-1, with a possible D match to TRBD1 (6 bases). V dropped 7 bases and J dropped 7 bases, with 14 bases sitting between them. Germline CDR1 SQVTM, CDR2 ANQGSEA. The length of the CDR3 is 12 residues. The CDR3 nucleotides read TGCAGCGGAACTCCCCAGGGGAATGAGCAGTTCTTC. Translated, it gives CSGTPQGNEQFF.

The chain employs TRBV19 and TRBJ1-2; D is unclear. The CDR3 runs to 16 residues. Germline loops: CDR1 LNHDA, CDR2 SQIVND (reference sequence). Trimming left V 6 bases short and J 8 bases short, with 25 bases between. The CDR3 region has the DNA TGTGCCAGTAGACCCAGCCAGGACGCCTACTCGCGAGGCTACACCTTC. Amino acids: CASRPSQDAYSRGYTF.

The chain recombines TRBV13 with TRBJ2-7; 12 nucleotides line up with TRBD1. The V gene's germline CDR1 is PRHDT and CDR2 FYEKMQ (reference sequence). V shed 5 bases, J shed 7 bases, and the junction held 9 bases outside the gene matches. This CDR3 is built from 15 residues. The DNA for the CDR3 is TGTGCCAGCAGCCAGGGACAGGGGGCGTCGGGGGAGCAGTACTTC. Protein product: CASSQGQGASGEQYF.

This chain joins TRBV5-1 and TRBJ2-3; D is undetermined. The V and J ends lost 5 bases and 2 bases respectively, with 6 bases between them. The CDR3 spans 12 residues. CDR1 is SGHRS, CDR2 YFSETQ, per germline. This chain's CDR3 is CASRINTDTQYF. Written as DNA, the CDR3 is TGCGCCAGCAGGATTAACACAGATACGCAGTATTTT.

CDR3 DNA: TGTGCCAGAAGCTTGGAGCTAGCGGGAGGGCACGAGCAGTACTTC. Its translation: CARSLELAGGHEQYF. V usage is TRBV5-3 and J usage is TRBJ2-7; TRBD2 matches 12 bases. TRBV5-3 is assigned to the ORF class and has an uncertain function. The CDR3 is made up of 15 amino acids. Trimming took 0 bases from V and 5 from J; bases not matched to a gene: 3.

The J gene is TRBJ2-5, the V gene TRBV7-7; 12 bases align to TRBD2. The CDR3 is 16 residues long. The junction had 2 bases not matched to a gene; V was cut back by 1 base and J by 2 bases. Per the germline V gene, CDR1 is SSHAT and CDR2 is FNYEAQ (reference sequence). The CDR3 reads CASSLGLAGEQETQYF. For the CDR3, the DNA is TGTGCCAGCAGCTTAGGACTAGCGGGAGAACAAGAGACCCAGTACTTC.

This clone was found a few times. The V gene is TRBV10-3, the J gene TRBJ2-7, with 11 nucleotides matching TRBD2. Per the germline V gene, CDR1 is ENHRY and CDR2 is SYGVKD. CDR3 size: 16 residues. CDR3 region: CGVGTSGRSRTYEQYF. The CDR3 coding sequence is TGTGGAGTAGGGACTAGCGGTAGAAGCCGAACCTACGAGCAGTACTTC.

The chain recombines TRBV12-3 or TRBV12-4 with TRBJ1-5; no firm D call. The V end lost 3 bases, the J end lost 5 bases, and 5 bases lay between the germline ends. The CDR3 covers 12 residues. In DNA form, the CDR3 reads TGTGCCAGCAGTTTCGGAGATCAGCCCCAGCATTTT. It codes for CASSFGDQPQHF.

This clone was detected a few times. The chain couples TRBV5-4 to TRBJ2-7; the match to TRBD2 covers 9 bases. This CDR3 is built from 15 residues. Germline V CDR1 and CDR2: SGHNT, YYREEE (reference sequence). V was clipped by 1 base and J by 1 base; unmatched bases: 3. The CDR3 nucleotides read TGTGCCAGCAGCTTGTTTCTAGCGGGATCCTACGAGCAGTACTTC. Translating it yields CASSLFLAGSYEQYF.